The sequence of this TCR beta chain was determined in a study of cytomegalovirus exposure and HLA in healthy donors. Overall study findings and caveats: Cytomegalovirus-associated status was assigned to fewer than 200 TCR beta chains. The Asian-associated ancestry cluster reportedly had fewer N-insertions than the approximately 700-donor mean in a later analysis.

Details on this clone: The antigen is not known.

This PCR relied on a set of 60 Vbeta primers and 13 Jbeta primers. Libraries were prepared by immunoSEQ multiplex PCR; TCRdb keeps only in-frame clonotypes and omits some of them. The sample lists about 150,000 clones; over 70% were seen once. After removal of 7 bases from V and 6 bases from J, the junction contained 12 bases not matched to a gene. CDR1 is SQVTM and CDR2 is ANQGSEA in the germline V gene. The CDR3 loop spans 15 amino acids. The rearrangement joins TRBV29-1 to TRBJ2-2, with 9 bases identical to TRBD1. The sample consisted of PBMCs. This sequence was found in a man aged 50-59 years in good health and CMV-seropositive. CDR3 nucleotides: TGCAGCGGGGGACCGGGACAGGGAATGGCCGGGGAGCTGTTTTTT. It yields the protein CSGGPGQGMAGELFF.